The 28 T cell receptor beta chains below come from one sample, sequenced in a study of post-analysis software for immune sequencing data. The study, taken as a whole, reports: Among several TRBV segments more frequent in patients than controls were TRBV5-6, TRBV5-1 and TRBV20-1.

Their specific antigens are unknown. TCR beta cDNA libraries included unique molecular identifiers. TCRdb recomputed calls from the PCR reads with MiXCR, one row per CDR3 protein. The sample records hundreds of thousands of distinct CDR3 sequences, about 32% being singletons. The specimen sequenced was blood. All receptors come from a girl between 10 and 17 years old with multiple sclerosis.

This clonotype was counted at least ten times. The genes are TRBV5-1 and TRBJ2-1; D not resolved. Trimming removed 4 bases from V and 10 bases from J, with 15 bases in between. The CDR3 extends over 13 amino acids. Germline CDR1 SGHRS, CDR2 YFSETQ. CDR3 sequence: CASSGVAEGEQFF. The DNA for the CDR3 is TGCGCCAGCAGCGGCGTAGCAGAAGGGGAGCAGTTCTTC.

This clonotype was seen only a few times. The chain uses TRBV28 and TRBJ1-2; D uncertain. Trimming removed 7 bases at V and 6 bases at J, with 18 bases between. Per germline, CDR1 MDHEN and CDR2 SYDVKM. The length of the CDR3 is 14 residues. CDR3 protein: CASTSVPRSDGYTF. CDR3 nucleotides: TGTGCCAGCACCTCTGTACCCAGGTCGGATGGCTACACCTTC.

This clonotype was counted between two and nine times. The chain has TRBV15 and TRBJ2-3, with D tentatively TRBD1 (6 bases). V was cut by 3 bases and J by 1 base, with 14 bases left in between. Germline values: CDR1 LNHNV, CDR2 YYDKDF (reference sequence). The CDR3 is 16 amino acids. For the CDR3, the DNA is TGTGCCACCAGCAGGGGGACAACGTCTCGCACAGATACGCAGTATTTT. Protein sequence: CATSRGTTSRTDTQYF.

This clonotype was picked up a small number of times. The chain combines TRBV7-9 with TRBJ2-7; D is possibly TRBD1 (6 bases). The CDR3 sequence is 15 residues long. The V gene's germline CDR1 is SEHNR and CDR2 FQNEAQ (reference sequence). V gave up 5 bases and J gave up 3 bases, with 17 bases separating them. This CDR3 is CASSVSGTPNYEQYF. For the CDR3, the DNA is TGTGCCAGCAGCGTATCCGGGACACCAAACTACGAGCAGTACTTC.

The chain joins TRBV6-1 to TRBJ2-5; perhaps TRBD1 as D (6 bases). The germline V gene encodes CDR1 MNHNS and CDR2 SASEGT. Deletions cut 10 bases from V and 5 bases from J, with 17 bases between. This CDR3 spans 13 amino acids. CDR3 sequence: CATGQRRGETQYF. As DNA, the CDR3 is TGTGCCACCGGACAGCGGCGAGGGGAGACCCAGTACTTC.

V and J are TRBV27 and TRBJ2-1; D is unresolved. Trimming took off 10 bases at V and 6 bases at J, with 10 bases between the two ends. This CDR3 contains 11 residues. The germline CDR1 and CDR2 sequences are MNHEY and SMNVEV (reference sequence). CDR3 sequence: CATTNFNEQFF. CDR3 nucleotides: TGTGCCACTACAAATTTCAATGAGCAGTTCTTC.

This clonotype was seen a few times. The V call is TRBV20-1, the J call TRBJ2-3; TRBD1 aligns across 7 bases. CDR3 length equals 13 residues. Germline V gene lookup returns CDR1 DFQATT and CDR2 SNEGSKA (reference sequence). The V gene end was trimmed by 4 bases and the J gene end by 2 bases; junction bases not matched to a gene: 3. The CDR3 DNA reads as TGCAGTGCTACGGGACAGACCACAGATACGCAGTATTTT. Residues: CSATGQTTDTQYF.

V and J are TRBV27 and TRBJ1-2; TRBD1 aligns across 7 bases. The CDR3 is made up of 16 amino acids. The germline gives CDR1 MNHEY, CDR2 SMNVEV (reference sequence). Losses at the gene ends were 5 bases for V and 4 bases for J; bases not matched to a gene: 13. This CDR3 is CASSRRLDRAGYGYTF. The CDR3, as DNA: TGTGCCAGCAGTCGACGATTAGACAGGGCAGGCTATGGCTACACCTTC.

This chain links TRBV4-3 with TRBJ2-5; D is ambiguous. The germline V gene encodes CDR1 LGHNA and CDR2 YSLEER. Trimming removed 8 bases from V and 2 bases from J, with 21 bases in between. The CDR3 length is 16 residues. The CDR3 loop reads CASGRRPMGQQETQYF. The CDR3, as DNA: TGCGCCAGCGGCCGGCGACCCATGGGTCAGCAAGAGACCCAGTACTTC.

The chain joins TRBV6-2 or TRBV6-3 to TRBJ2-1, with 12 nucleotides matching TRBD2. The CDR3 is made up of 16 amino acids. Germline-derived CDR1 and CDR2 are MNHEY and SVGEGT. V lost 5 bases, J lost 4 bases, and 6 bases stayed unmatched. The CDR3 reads CASSTGLAGAYNEQFF. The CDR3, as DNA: TGTGCCAGCAGTACGGGACTAGCGGGTGCATACAATGAGCAGTTCTTC.

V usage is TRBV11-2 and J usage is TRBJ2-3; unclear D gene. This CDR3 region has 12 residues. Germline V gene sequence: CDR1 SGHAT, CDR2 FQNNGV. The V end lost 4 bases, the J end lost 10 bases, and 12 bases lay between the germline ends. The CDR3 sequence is CASSSTRWAQYF. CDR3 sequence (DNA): TGTGCCAGCAGCTCCACCCGCTGGGCGCAGTATTTT.

For the CDR3, the DNA is TGTGCCAGCTCAACTCCCGGGATTAGCGGGGCCGAGCAGTACTTC. This codes for CASSTPGISGAEQYF. V and J are TRBV18 and TRBJ2-7, with 8 positions matching TRBD2. Germline CDR1 and CDR2: KGHSH and LQKENI. CDR3 length: 15 amino acids. V gave up 5 bases and J gave up 6 bases; unmatched junction bases: 12.

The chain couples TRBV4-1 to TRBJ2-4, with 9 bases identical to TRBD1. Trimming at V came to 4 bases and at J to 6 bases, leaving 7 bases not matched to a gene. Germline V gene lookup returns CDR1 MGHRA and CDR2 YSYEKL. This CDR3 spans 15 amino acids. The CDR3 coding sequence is TGCGCCAGCAGCCGGACAGGGGACCCAGTAAACATTCAGTACTTC. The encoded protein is CASSRTGDPVNIQYF.

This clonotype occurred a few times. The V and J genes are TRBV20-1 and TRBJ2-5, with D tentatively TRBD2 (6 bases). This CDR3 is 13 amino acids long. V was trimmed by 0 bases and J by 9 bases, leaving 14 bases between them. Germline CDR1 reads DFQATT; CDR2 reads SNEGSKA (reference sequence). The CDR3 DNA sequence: TGCAGTGCTAGAGACGGGGGTCGGTGGTCCCAGTACTTC. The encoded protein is CSARDGGRWSQYF.

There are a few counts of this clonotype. CDR3 in DNA: TGTGCCAGCAGTTCCCGGGGAACTAATGAAAAACTGTTTTTT. The encoded protein is CASSSRGTNEKLFF. The chain uses TRBV27 and TRBJ1-4; no clear D gene. The CDR3 runs 14 residues. Germline V gene data show CDR1 as MNHEY and CDR2 as SMNVEV (reference sequence). Trimming took 4 bases from V and 1 from J, leaving 7 bases between them.

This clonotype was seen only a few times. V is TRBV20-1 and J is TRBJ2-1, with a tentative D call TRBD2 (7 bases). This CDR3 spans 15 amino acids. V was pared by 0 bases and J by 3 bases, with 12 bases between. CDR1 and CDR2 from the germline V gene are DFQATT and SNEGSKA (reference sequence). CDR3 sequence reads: CSARDGGAVYNEQFF. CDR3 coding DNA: TGCAGTGCTAGAGATGGGGGGGCGGTCTACAATGAGCAGTTCTTC.

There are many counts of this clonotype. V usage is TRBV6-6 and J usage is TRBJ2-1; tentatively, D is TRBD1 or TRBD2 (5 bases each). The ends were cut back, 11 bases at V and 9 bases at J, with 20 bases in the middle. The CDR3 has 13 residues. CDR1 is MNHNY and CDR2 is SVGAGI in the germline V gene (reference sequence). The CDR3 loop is CAHAGGGAGEQFF. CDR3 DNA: TGTGCCCACGCGGGCGGTGGGGCGGGTGAGCAGTTCTTC.

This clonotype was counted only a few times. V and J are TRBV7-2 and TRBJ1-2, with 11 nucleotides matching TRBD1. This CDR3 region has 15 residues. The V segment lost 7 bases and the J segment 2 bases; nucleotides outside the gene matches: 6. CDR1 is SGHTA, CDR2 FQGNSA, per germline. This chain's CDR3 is CASTIRTGGNYGYTF. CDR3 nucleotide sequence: TGTGCCAGCACTATACGGACAGGGGGCAACTATGGCTACACCTTC.

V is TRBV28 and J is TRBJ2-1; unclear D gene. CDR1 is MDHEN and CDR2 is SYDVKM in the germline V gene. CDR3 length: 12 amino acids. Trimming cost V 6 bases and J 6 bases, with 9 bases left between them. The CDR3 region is CASRAASNEQFF. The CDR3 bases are TGTGCCAGCAGGGCGGCTAGCAATGAGCAGTTCTTC.

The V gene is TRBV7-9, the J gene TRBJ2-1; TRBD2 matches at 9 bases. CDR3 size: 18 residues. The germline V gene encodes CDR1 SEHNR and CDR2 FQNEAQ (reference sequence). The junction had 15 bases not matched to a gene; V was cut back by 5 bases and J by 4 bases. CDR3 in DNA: TGTGCCAGCAGCCCCCGTTTGTTACGCGGGGGGGGGTACAATGAGCAGTTCTTC. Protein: CASSPRLLRGGGYNEQFF. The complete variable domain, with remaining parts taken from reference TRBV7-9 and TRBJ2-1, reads DTGVSQNPRHKITKRGQNVTFRCDPISEHNRLYWYRQTLGQGPEFLTYFQNEAQLEKSRLLSDRFSAERPKGSFSTLEIQRTEQGDSAMYLCASSPRLLRGGGYNEQFFGPGTRLTVL.

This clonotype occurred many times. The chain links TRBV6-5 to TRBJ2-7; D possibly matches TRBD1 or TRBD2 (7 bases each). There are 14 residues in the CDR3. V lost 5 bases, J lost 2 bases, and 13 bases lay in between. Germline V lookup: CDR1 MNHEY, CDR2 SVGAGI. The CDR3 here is CASSPRGGTYEQYF. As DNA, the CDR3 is TGTGCCAGCAGTCCCAGGGGGGGAACCTACGAGCAGTACTTC.

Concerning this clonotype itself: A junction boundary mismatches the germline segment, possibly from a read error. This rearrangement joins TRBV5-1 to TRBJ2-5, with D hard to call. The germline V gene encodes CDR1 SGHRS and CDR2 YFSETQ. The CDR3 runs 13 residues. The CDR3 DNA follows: TGCGCCAGCAGTTTGGGATACCCAGATGAGCAGTACTTC. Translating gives CASSLGYPDEQYF.

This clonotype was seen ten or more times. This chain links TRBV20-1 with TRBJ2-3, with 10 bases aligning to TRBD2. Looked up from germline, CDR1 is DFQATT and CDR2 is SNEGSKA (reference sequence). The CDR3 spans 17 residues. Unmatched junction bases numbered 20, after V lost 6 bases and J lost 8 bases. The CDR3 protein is CSADASRTSGARGTQYF. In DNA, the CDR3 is TGCAGTGCCGACGCGTCTCGGACTAGCGGCGCCCGAGGTACGCAGTATTTT.

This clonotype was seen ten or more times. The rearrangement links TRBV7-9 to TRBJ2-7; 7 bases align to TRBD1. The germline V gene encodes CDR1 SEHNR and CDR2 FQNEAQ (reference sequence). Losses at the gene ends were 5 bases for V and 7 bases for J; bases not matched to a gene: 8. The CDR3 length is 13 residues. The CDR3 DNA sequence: TGTGCCAGCAGCGCACCCGACAGGGAAGAGCAGTACTTC. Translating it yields CASSAPDREEQYF.

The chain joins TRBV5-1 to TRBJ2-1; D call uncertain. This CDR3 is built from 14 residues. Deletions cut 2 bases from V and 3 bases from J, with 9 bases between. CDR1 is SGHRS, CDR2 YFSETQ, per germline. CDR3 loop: CASSFDAFYNEQFF. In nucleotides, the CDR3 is TGCGCCAGCAGCTTTGATGCATTCTACAATGAGCAGTTCTTC.

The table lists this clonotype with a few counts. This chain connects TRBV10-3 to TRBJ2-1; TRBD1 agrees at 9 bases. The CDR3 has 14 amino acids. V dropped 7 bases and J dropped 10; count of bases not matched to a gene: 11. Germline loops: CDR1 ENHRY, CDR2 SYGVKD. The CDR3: CAIKTGGTGREQFF. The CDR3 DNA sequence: TGTGCCATCAAGACAGGGGGAACAGGTAGGGAGCAGTTCTTC.

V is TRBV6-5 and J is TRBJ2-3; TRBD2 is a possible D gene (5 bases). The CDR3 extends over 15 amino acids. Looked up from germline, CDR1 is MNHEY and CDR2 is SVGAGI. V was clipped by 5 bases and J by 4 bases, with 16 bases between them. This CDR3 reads CASSTGEVKSDTQYF. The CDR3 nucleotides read TGTGCCAGCAGTACCGGGGAAGTAAAGTCAGATACGCAGTATTTT.

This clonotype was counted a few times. The CDR3 bases are TGCAGCGTTCCCAAGCGGGCAGGGGGCGGCTATGGCTACACCTTC. Translating gives CSVPKRAGGGYGYTF. The rearrangement uses TRBV29-1 and TRBJ1-2; 8 nucleotides agree with TRBD1. Germline CDR1 and CDR2: SQVTM and ANQGSEA. CDR3 length: 15 amino acids. V shed 5 bases and J 4 bases; nucleotides not matched to a gene: 12.